The present T cell receptor (beta chain) was sequenced within a study of cytomegalovirus exposure and HLA in healthy donors. Primers for the PCR totalled 60 Vbeta and 13 Jbeta. TCRdb keeps only in-frame clones here, not all; method: immunoSEQ multiplex PCR. The table includes more than 65,000 clones, roughly two thirds detected once. This clone has more than one count but fewer than ten. Trimming cost V 8 bases and J 2 bases, with 10 bases left between them. Germline CDR1 is LNHDA and CDR2 is SQIVND (reference sequence). The CDR3 is 13 residues long. The clonotype originates from a woman aged 45-65 years in good health and CMV-seropositive. The V gene is TRBV19, the J gene TRBJ1-5; a possible D gene is TRBD1 (5 bases). The sequenced sample consisted of PBMCs. This chain's CDR3 is CASAGQGNQPQHF. The CDR3 DNA reads as TGTGCCAGTGCCGGACAAGGCAATCAGCCCCAGCATTTT.